This is a list of T cell receptor beta chains from one sample in a study of cytomegalovirus exposure and HLA in healthy donors. The repertoire was sequenced with immunoSEQ multiplex PCR; TCRdb's copy has only in-frame clones and lacks some. The sample contains some 210,000 clones, roughly 73% of which appear only once. The specimen sequenced was PBMCs. These receptors came from a woman in her twenties or thirties in good health and CMV-seropositive. Each CDR3 is given with its conserved first and last residue. A D gene is named only where the DNA matches it firmly. For some rows the clone size is stated as once, few or many, or as a class when expanded; others skip it.

d_call j_call v_call clone_size cdr3_aa cdr3_nt
TRBD1 TRBJ2-7 TRBV7-9 - CASSNRQGSEQYF TGTGCCAGCAGCAATAGACAGGGTTCCGAGCAGTACTTC
- TRBJ2-2 TRBV7-3 - CASSLASPGELFF TGTGCCAGCAGCTTAGCTAGTCCCGGGGAGCTGTTTTTT
- TRBJ2-7 TRBV27 - CASSTTGRLGSYEQYF TGTGCCAGCAGTACAACAGGACGGCTTGGGTCCTACGAGCAGTACTTC
- TRBJ2-4 TRBV28 - CASLAPAVLGKNIQYF TGTGCCAGTCTAGCGCCAGCCGTACTAGGCAAAAACATTCAGTACTTC
- TRBJ2-5 TRBV6-6 - CASTLSGEGETQYF TGTGCCAGCACCTTGTCGGGGGAAGGCGAGACCCAGTACTTC
TRBD1 TRBJ1-4 TRBV28 few CASSSKDRGSTNEKLFF TGTGCCAGCAGTAGTAAGGACAGGGGATCAACTAATGAAAAACTGTTTTTT
TRBD1 TRBJ1-1 TRBV29-1 - CSVWDREAFF TGCAGCGTTTGGGACAGAGAAGCTTTCTTT
TRBD1 TRBJ1-2 TRBV2 - CASRGTGDGYTF TGTGCCAGCAGAGGGACAGGGGATGGCTACACCTTC
TRBD1 TRBJ1-1 TRBV27 - CASNIQGGTEAFF TGTGCCAGCAACATCCAGGGGGGCACTGAAGCTTTCTTT
- TRBJ2-1 TRBV7-8 - CASSQGQWSEQFF TGTGCCAGCAGTCAAGGACAGTGGAGTGAGCAGTTCTTC
TRBD1 TRBJ2-7 TRBV6-1 few CASSQSRDSPYEQYF TGTGCCAGCAGTCAAAGCCGGGACAGCCCGTACGAGCAGTACTTC
- TRBJ2-1 TRBV6-6 - CASIPAVPGNNEQFF TGTGCCAGCATTCCCGCGGTTCCCGGGAACAATGAGCAGTTCTTC
- TRBJ2-1 TRBV30 - CAWSTGGTGRGDEQFF TGTGCCTGGAGTACCGGGGGGACAGGTCGAGGCGATGAGCAGTTCTTC
- TRBJ2-5 TRBV9 - CASSRQVEKETQYF TGTGCCAGCAGTCGACAGGTAGAAAAAGAGACCCAGTACTTC
- TRBJ1-1 TRBV12-2 - CASRLGGGWDTEAFF TGTGCAAGTCGCTTAGGAGGGGGTTGGGACACTGAAGCTTTCTTT
- TRBJ1-5 TRBV19 few CASSVTGTLSNQPQHF TGTGCCAGTAGTGTGACCGGGACACTTAGCAATCAGCCCCAGCATTTT
- TRBJ1-1 TRBV30 - CAWSTLMNTEAFF TGTGCCTGGAGTACCCTAATGAACACTGAAGCTTTCTTT
- TRBJ1-1 TRBV7-2 - CASSPKVRRGLNTEAFF TGTGCCAGCAGCCCCAAAGTACGGCGAGGGCTGAACACTGAAGCTTTCTTT
TRBD2 TRBJ2-7 TRBV5-1 - CDRPESLVRTSGRYEQYF TGCGACCGTCCCGAGTCGTTGGTCCGGACTAGCGGGAGATACGAGCAGTACTTC
- TRBJ1-6 TRBV2 - CASSDRPHNSPLHF TGTGCCAGCAGTGACAGGCCCCATAATTCACCCCTCCACTTT
- TRBJ1-5 TRBV6-1 few CASSKGGANQPQHF TGTGCCAGCAGTAAAGGCGGGGCCAATCAGCCCCAGCATTTT
TRBD1 TRBJ2-7 TRBV6-5 - CASREQGARPYEQYF TGTGCCAGCAGGGAACAGGGGGCGCGTCCCTACGAGCAGTACTTC
TRBD1 TRBJ1-6 TRBV25-1 - CASSNAYRGNNSPLHF TGTGCCAGCAGTAACGCTTACAGGGGAAACAATTCACCCCTCCACTTT
- TRBJ1-5 TRBV19 few CASSKDSRSNQPQHF TGTGCCAGTAGTAAGGACAGCAGAAGCAATCAGCCCCAGCATTTT
TRBD1 TRBJ1-1 TRBV5-8 - CASNRGRTEAFF TGTGCCAGTAACAGGGGGCGGACTGAAGCTTTCTTT
TRBD2 TRBJ2-7 TRBV7-2 - CASSLFLAETYEQYF TGTGCCAGCAGCTTATTTCTAGCGGAAACCTACGAGCAGTACTTC
- TRBJ2-7 TRBV15 - CATSRGQNSYEQYF TGTGCCACCAGCAGAGGTCAGAACTCCTACGAGCAGTACTTC
TRBD2 TRBJ2-1 TRBV6-5 - CASRRGLTQFF TGTGCCAGCAGACGGGGACTAACGCAGTTCTTC
TRBD2 TRBJ2-1 TRBV5-1 - CASSKLTSGSVEQFF TGCGCCAGCAGCAAACTGACTAGCGGGAGTGTTGAGCAGTTCTTC
TRBD1 TRBJ1-5 TRBV7-2 few CASSLGTGGNQPQHF TGTGCCAGCAGCCTAGGGACAGGGGGAAATCAGCCCCAGCATTTT
- TRBJ2-3 TRBV9 - CASSVGASDRTDTQYF TGTGCCAGCAGCGTAGGAGCTAGCGATAGGACAGATACGCAGTATTTT